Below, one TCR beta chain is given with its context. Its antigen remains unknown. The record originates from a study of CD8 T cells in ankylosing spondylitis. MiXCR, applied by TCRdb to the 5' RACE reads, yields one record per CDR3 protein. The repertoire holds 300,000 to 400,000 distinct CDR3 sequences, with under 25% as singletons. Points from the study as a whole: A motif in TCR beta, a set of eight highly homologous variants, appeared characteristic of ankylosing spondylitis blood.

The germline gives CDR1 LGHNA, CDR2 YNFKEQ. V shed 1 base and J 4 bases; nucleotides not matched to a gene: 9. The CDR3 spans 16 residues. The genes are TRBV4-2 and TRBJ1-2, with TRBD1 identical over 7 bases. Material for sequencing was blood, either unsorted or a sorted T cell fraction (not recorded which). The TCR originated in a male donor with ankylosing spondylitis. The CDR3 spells CASSQGGQGGLYGYTF. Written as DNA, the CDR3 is TGTGCCAGCAGCCAAGGTGGCCAGGGGGGACTCTATGGCTACACCTTC.